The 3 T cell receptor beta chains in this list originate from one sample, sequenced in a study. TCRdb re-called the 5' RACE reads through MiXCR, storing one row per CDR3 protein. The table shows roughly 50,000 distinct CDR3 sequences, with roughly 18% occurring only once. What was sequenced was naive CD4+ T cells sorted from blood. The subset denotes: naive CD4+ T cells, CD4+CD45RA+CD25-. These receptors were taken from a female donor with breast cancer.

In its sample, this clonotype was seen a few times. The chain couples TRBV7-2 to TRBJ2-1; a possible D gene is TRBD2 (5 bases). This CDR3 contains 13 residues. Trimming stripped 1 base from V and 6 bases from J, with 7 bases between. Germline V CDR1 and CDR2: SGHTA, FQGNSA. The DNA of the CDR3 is TGTGCCAGCAGCTTAGGGACTGTCAATGAGCAGTTCTTC. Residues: CASSLGTVNEQFF.

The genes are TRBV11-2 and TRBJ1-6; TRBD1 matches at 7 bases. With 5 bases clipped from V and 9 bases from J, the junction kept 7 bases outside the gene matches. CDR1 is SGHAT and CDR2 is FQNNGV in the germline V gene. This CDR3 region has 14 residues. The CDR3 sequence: CASSQTGRVSPLHF. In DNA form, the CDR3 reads TGTGCCAGCAGCCAGACAGGGAGAGTTTCACCCCTCCACTTT.

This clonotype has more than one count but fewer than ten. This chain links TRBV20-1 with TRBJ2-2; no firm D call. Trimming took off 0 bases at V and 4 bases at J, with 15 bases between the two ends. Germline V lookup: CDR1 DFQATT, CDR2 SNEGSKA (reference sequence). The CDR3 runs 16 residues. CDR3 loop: CSARDLRTPGTGELFF. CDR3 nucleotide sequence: TGCAGTGCTAGAGATTTAAGGACCCCGGGCACCGGGGAGCTGTTTTTT.